This T cell receptor (beta chain) originates from a study of cytomegalovirus exposure and HLA in healthy donors. General observations from the study: A later examination showed that TCR association rates differed by HLA locus, with DRB1 most and HLA-C fewest.

PCR involved 60 Vbeta and 13 Jbeta primers. This table comes from immunoSEQ multiplex PCR, and its TCRdb copy is limited to in-frame clones, with some not included. This sample yields under 150,000 clones, of which approximately 85% are seen a single time; 1.7% belongs to the top ten. Remarks on this clone: Its antigen is still unknown.

V was trimmed by 5 bases and J by 9 bases, leaving 8 bases between them. There are 11 residues in the CDR3. CDR1 is LGHNT, CDR2 FRNRAP, per germline. The chain is built from TRBV12-5 and TRBJ1-5; D uncertain. The sample taken for sequencing was PBMCs. The receptor comes from a boy aged 5-17 years in good health and CMV-seronegative. CDR3 sequence reads: CASGPGGPQHF. The CDR3 DNA follows: TGTGCTAGTGGTCCCGGAGGGCCCCAGCATTTT. Variable domain in full (rest from reference TRBV12-5 and TRBJ1-5): DARVTQTPRHKVTEMGQEVTMRCQPILGHNTVFWYRQTMMQGLELLAYFRNRAPLDDSGMPKDRFSAEMPDATLATLKIQPSEPRDSAVYFCASGPGGPQHFGDGTRLSIL.